The 26 T cell receptor beta chains presented below share a single source sample, sequenced in a study of T-cell memory formation after mild COVID-19 (dated by TCRdb to 2020 to 2023). The library was built by means of 5' RACE. The instrument given in TCRdb is Illumina NovaSeq 6000. TCRdb reworked the public reads: Q25 trimming with fastp, MiXCR clone assembly, productive beta chains retained. Rows with one shared CDR3 protein collapse into an entry with the most common genes and DNA. This sample holds under 300,000 distinct CDR3 sequences; 8% to 10% were observed only once. Under 25% of the sample belongs to the ten largest clones. Material for sequencing was PBMCs or a T cell subset sorted from them (not recorded which). The receptors were sampled from a man in his late teens or twenties who had mild COVID-19 (a few samples of this study predate the infection). The sample titles of this study are shuffled in the database, so cell type and time point are left out; the donor was told from shared clones.

The table lists this clonotype with many counts. The chain recombines TRBV7-2 with TRBJ1-5; D gene uncertain. Trimming took 0 bases from V and 1 from J, leaving 4 bases between them. The CDR3 length is 14 residues. Germline loops: CDR1 SGHTA, CDR2 FQGNSA. The CDR3 DNA reads as TGTGCCAGCAGCTTAGCCCCCAGCAATCAGCCCCAGCATTTT. Amino acids: CASSLAPSNQPQHF.

CDR3 sequence (DNA): TGCGCCAGCAGCTTGAGTACGGGACAGGGTACAGATACGCAGTATTTT. It specifies CASSLSTGQGTDTQYF. The chain carries TRBV5-1 and TRBJ2-3, with TRBD1 identical over 9 bases. CDR3 length: 16 residues. CDR1 and CDR2 (germline): SGHRS, YFSETQ. After removal of 1 base from V and 3 bases from J, the junction contained 6 bases not matched to a gene.

The V and J genes are TRBV4-3 and TRBJ2-3; 9 nucleotides align to TRBD2. This CDR3 region has 17 residues. Losses at the gene ends were 0 bases for V and 6 bases for J; bases not matched to a gene: 10. The germline CDR1 and CDR2 sequences are LGHNA and YSLEER. The CDR3 sequence is CASSQDPGGLASDTQYF. In DNA, the CDR3 is TGCGCCAGCAGCCAAGATCCAGGGGGACTAGCTAGCGATACGCAGTATTTT.

The rearrangement joins TRBV5-1 to TRBJ2-3; D remains unclear. The CDR3 has 14 amino acids. V gave up 3 bases and J gave up 4 bases, with 12 bases separating them. Germline CDR1 is SGHRS and CDR2 is YFSETQ. The CDR3 nucleotides read TGCGCCAGCAGCTCTAGTTTCGTGGCAGATACGCAGTATTTT. It encodes CASSSSFVADTQYF.

This clonotype was observed a few times. V is TRBV2 and J is TRBJ2-7, with 9 bases identical to TRBD2. Germline loops: CDR1 SNHLY, CDR2 FYNNEI. V shed 4 bases and J 0 bases; nucleotides not matched to a gene: 4. CDR3 size: 15 residues. In nucleotides, the CDR3 is TGTGCCAGCAGTGCCCTAGCGGGGACCTCCTACGAGCAGTACTTC. Encoded protein: CASSALAGTSYEQYF.

This clonotype was observed at least ten times. The J gene is TRBJ2-3, the V gene TRBV11-2; D possibly corresponds to TRBD1 (6 bases). Germline V gives CDR1 SGHAT, CDR2 FQNNGV. Trimming stripped 3 bases from V and 6 bases from J, with 34 bases between. There are 21 residues in the CDR3. This CDR3 is CASSFTDLFRVGQPSSDTQYF. The CDR3, as DNA: TGTGCCAGCAGCTTTACAGACCTCTTCCGCGTGGGACAACCGTCTTCCGATACGCAGTATTTT.

The sample holds a few counts of this clonotype. The gene calls are TRBV4-1 and TRBJ2-5, with D possibly being TRBD1 (5 bases). CDR3 length equals 16 residues. Trimming took 4 bases from V and 1 from J, leaving 16 bases between them. Per germline, CDR1 MGHRA and CDR2 YSYEKL. As DNA, the CDR3 is TGCGCCAGCAGCCCTTTCCCGGCCAGGGCCCAAGAGACCCAGTACTTC. It specifies CASSPFPARAQETQYF.

This chain uses TRBV5-5 with TRBJ2-7; 12 nucleotides align to TRBD2. The CDR3 consists of 15 residues. Germline CDR1 and CDR2: SGHKS and YYEKEE (reference sequence). The V segment lost 1 base and the J segment 4 bases; nucleotides outside the gene matches: 3. This CDR3 reads CASSLFLAGGYEQYV. The CDR3 coding sequence is TGTGCCAGCAGCTTGTTCCTAGCGGGGGGGTACGAGCAGTACGTC.

The chain employs TRBV20-1 and TRBJ2-3; 9 bases fit TRBD2. The trim removed 1 base at V and 8 bases at J, leaving 4 bases unmatched. CDR1 is DFQATT and CDR2 is SNEGSKA in the germline V gene (reference sequence). CDR3 length: 13 amino acids. CDR3: CSARGLAGLTQYF. The DNA for the CDR3 is TGCAGTGCTAGAGGTCTAGCGGGGCTTACGCAGTATTTT.

This rearrangement joins TRBV19 to TRBJ1-5; D may be TRBD1 (6 bases). This CDR3 contains 16 residues. The germline V gene has CDR1 LNHDA and CDR2 SQIVND (reference sequence). V was pared by 5 bases and J by 4 bases, with 18 bases between. CDR3 protein: CASSLAGGLGNQPQHF. The CDR3 DNA is TGTGCCAGTAGTCTTGCTGGGGGGCTAGGGAATCAGCCCCAGCATTTT.

This clonotype was recorded many times. V usage is TRBV6-5 and J usage is TRBJ2-7, with D perhaps assigned TRBD1 or TRBD2 (5 bases each). Germline lookup yields CDR1 MNHEY and CDR2 SVGAGI. V shed 6 bases and J shed 6 bases, with 12 bases lying between them. This CDR3 has 12 amino acids. The CDR3 spells CASSSGGGEQYV. In DNA, the CDR3 is TGTGCCAGCAGCTCTGGGGGTGGCGAGCAGTACGTC.

The V and J genes are TRBV27 and TRBJ2-1; D is undetermined. This CDR3 has 15 amino acids. Looked up from germline, CDR1 is MNHEY and CDR2 is SMNVEV (reference sequence). V was clipped by 7 bases and J by 6 bases, with 19 bases between them. The CDR3 region is CASKINTGPFNEQFF. In DNA form, the CDR3 reads TGTGCCAGCAAAATAAACACCGGGCCCTTCAATGAGCAGTTCTTC.

This clonotype was seen a handful of times. This rearrangement joins TRBV20-1 to TRBJ1-1; D is unclear. The V end lost 2 bases, the J end lost 1 base, and 11 bases lay between the germline ends. Germline CDR1 is DFQATT and CDR2 is SNEGSKA (reference sequence). CDR3 length equals 14 residues. The CDR3 sequence is CSARPQLGNTEAFF. For the CDR3, the DNA is TGCAGTGCTAGACCCCAGCTGGGGAACACTGAAGCTTTCTTT.

This clonotype was seen only a few times. The rearrangement links TRBV9 to TRBJ2-7; D call uncertain. The V gene lost 4 bases and the J gene lost 5 bases, with 13 bases spanning the gap. The CDR3 runs 13 residues. CDR1 and CDR2 from the germline V gene are SGDLS and YYNGEE. CDR3 protein: CASSPQAVDEQYF. DNA of the CDR3: TGTGCCAGCAGCCCCCAGGCAGTGGACGAGCAGTACTTC. The full variable domain, in which reference TRBV9 and TRBJ2-7 provide the parts outside the CDR3, is DSGVTQTPKHLITATGQRVTLRCSPRSGDLSVYWYQQSLDQGLQFLIQYYNGEERAKGNILERFSAQQFPDLHSELNLSSLELGDSALYFCASSPQAVDEQYFGPGTRLTVT.

This clonotype was seen more than once but under ten times. This chain uses TRBV4-1 with TRBJ2-3; possibly TRBD2 for D (6 bases). Germline V CDR1 and CDR2: MGHRA, YSYEKL. Trimming stripped 0 bases from V and 3 bases from J, with 16 bases between. This CDR3 spans 17 amino acids. For the CDR3, the DNA is TGCGCCAGCAGCCAAGATTATGTTGCGGGGTTAACAGATACGCAGTATTTT. It yields the protein CASSQDYVAGLTDTQYF.

This clonotype was detected ten times or more. V is TRBV20-1 and J is TRBJ2-3; TRBD2 matches at 15 bases. Per the germline V gene, CDR1 is DFQATT and CDR2 is SNEGSKA (reference sequence). There are 15 residues in the CDR3. V trimming: 5 bases; J trimming: 9 bases; junction bases outside the gene matches: 9. The CDR3 here is CSAAQGLAGGGTQYF. CDR3 bases: TGCAGTGCTGCCCAGGGACTAGCGGGGGGAGGGACGCAGTATTTT.

This clonotype was counted between two and nine times. The CDR3 coding sequence is TGTGCCAGCAGCACGGACAGGGGGTCGAGAGAGCAGTACTTC. Translation gives CASSTDRGSREQYF. The V call is TRBV7-7, the J call TRBJ2-7; TRBD1 agrees at 10 bases. The CDR3 is 14 amino acids. With 5 bases clipped from V and 7 bases from J, the junction kept 8 bases outside the gene matches. Germline CDR1 reads SSHAT; CDR2 reads FNYEAQ (reference sequence).

This clonotype was counted a few times. The J gene is TRBJ1-3, the V gene TRBV6-1, with D hard to call. Germline V gene data show CDR1 as MNHNS and CDR2 as SASEGT. This CDR3 has 13 residues. V lost 0 bases, J lost 4 bases, and 4 bases lay in between. CDR3 protein: CASSEANGNTIYF. Here the CDR3 DNA reads TGTGCCAGCAGTGAAGCGAACGGAAACACCATATATTTT.

The genes are TRBV7-8 and TRBJ2-3, with D perhaps matching TRBD1 (5 bases). CDR1 SGHVS and CDR2 FQNEAQ come from the germline V gene. The V end was cut by 4 bases, the J end by 2 bases, with 10 bases between. The length of the CDR3 is 14 residues. The CDR3 spells CASSSPGATDTQYF. The DNA for the CDR3 is TGTGCCAGCAGCTCCCCTGGGGCCACAGATACGCAGTATTTT.

This clonotype was picked up many times. The rearrangement joins TRBV5-1 to TRBJ2-5, with TRBD2 identical over 8 bases. CDR3 length: 15 residues. CDR1 and CDR2 from the germline V gene are SGHRS and YFSETQ. The V gene end was trimmed by 5 bases and the J gene end by 3 bases; junction bases not matched to a gene: 9. The CDR3 sequence is CASRSGGLVKETQYF. CDR3 sequence (DNA): TGCGCCAGCAGGAGTGGGGGACTAGTGAAAGAGACCCAGTACTTC.

This clonotype showed up just a few times. The chain joins TRBV20-1 to TRBJ1-5, with D uncertain. CDR1 and CDR2 from the germline V gene are DFQATT and SNEGSKA (reference sequence). This CDR3 comprises 14 residues. V was cut by 1 base and J by 2 bases, with 9 bases left in between. The CDR3 sequence is CSARVFDGNQPQHF. CDR3 sequence (DNA): TGCAGTGCTAGAGTCTTCGACGGCAATCAGCCCCAGCATTTT.

This clonotype turned up a few times. V is TRBV12-3 or TRBV12-4 and J is TRBJ2-7; D not certain. The CDR3 has 14 residues. With 3 bases removed from V and 2 bases from J, the gap between germline ends came to 11 bases. The CDR3 loop is CASSFGRTTYEQYF. DNA for the CDR3: TGTGCCAGCAGTTTCGGGCGGACCACCTACGAGCAGTACTTC.

This clonotype has just a few counts. The rearrangement joins TRBV29-1 to TRBJ1-5, with D perhaps matching TRBD1 (6 bases). Trimming took 4 bases from V and 6 from J, leaving 10 bases between them. The CDR3 totals 12 residues. Germline-derived CDR1 and CDR2 are SQVTM and ANQGSEA. The DNA of the CDR3 is TGCAGCGTTGGGGACACCCCTCAGCCCCAGCATTTT. Translating gives CSVGDTPQPQHF.

In its sample, this clonotype was seen many times. The chain recombines TRBV12-3 or TRBV12-4 with TRBJ1-6; tentative D call: TRBD1 (5 bases). The CDR3 sequence is 17 residues long. Trimming stripped 3 bases from V and 0 bases from J, with 12 bases between. The CDR3 reads CASSFGGARSYNSPLHF. In DNA form, the CDR3 reads TGTGCCAGCAGTTTCGGGGGAGCCCGCTCCTATAATTCACCCCTCCACTTT.

This clonotype was observed many times. The chain joins TRBV12-3 or TRBV12-4 to TRBJ1-4, with D hard to call. This CDR3 spans 16 amino acids. V lost 1 base and J lost 3, with 12 bases in between. CDR3 nucleotides: TGTGCCAGCAGTTTAGAGGGAATGGGATCTAATGAAAAACTGTTTTTT. Its protein product is CASSLEGMGSNEKLFF.

This clonotype was seen at least ten times. The chain couples TRBV4-3 to TRBJ2-1; D is perhaps TRBD1 (6 bases). The V end was cut by 1 base, the J end by 1 base, with 8 bases between. From germline, CDR1 is LGHNA and CDR2 YSLEER. This CDR3 has 15 amino acids. CDR3 amino acids: CASSQGTASYNEQFF. The CDR3 region has the DNA TGCGCCAGCAGCCAAGGGACAGCTTCCTACAATGAGCAGTTCTTC.